This T cell receptor (beta chain) was sequenced during a study of lymphopenia after photon versus proton radiotherapy. This CDR3 has 14 residues. V was pared by 7 bases and J by 0 bases, with 10 bases between. Germline V gene data show CDR1 as SEHNR and CDR2 as FQNEAQ (reference sequence). The method was immunoSEQ multiplex PCR; TCRdb's version includes in-frame clones alone and lacks a portion of them. Of 160,000 or so clones listed, approximately 91% were seen once; the top ten hold approximately 4.6%. Regarding this clone: The antigen remains unidentified.

Whole-study results and caveats: Oligoclonal CD8+ Temra expansion after nadir drove photon patients' diversity drop.

V and J are TRBV7-9 and TRBJ1-3; D not certain. The starting material was peripheral blood, obtained from a patient treated with photon-based radiotherapy. The TCR originated in a man aged 50 to 60 with gastric cancer. In nucleotides, the CDR3 is TGTGCCAGCAAGGTCGGGAGCTCTGGAAACACCATATATTTT. Translation gives CASKVGSSGNTIYF.